The 4 T cell receptor beta chains presented below share a single source sample, sequenced in a study of T cell responses to AZD1222 COVID-19 vaccine. The assay was immunoSEQ multiplex PCR, and TCRdb's table has in-frame clones only and misses some. The table records 33,000 or so clones, over 75% of them present only once. Sequenced here: peripheral blood, sampled 28 days after the second AZD1222 dose. Receptor source: an adult who received the AZD1222 COVID-19 vaccine.

This chain uses TRBV5-6 with TRBJ2-1, with TRBD2 identical over 12 bases. Germline CDR1 reads SGHDT; CDR2 reads YYEEEE. Germline trimming cut 0 bases from V and 9 bases from J; bases unmatched to any gene: 4. The CDR3 extends over 15 amino acids. The CDR3 region has the DNA TGTGCCAGCAGCTTGGGGACTAGCGGGGATTTTGAGCAGTTCTTC. As protein: CASSLGTSGDFEQFF.

In regard to this clone: It is likely a read error, because the conserved phenylalanine at the end of the CDR3 is missing. No DNA is shown, since the ends of the CDR3 on it are uncertain; the CDR3 is the one TCRdb lists. The chain carries TRBV30 and TRBJ1-2. The CDR3 is made up of 13 amino acids, end residues included. Per germline, CDR1 GTSNPN and CDR2 SVGIG (reference sequence). The CDR3 spells CAWNRGAPAPPNV.

The chain employs TRBV30 and TRBJ2-2; the D gene could be TRBD1 or TRBD2 (6 bases each). V was cut by 2 bases and J by 3 bases, with 13 bases left in between. Germline V CDR1 and CDR2: GTSNPN, SVGIG (reference sequence). The CDR3 totals 15 residues. The CDR3 reads CAWSTIGGHTGELFF. CDR3 sequence (DNA): TGTGCCTGGAGTACTATAGGGGGGCACACCGGGGAGCTGTTTTTT.

The rearrangement links TRBV13 to TRBJ1-1; the D is unclear. The germline CDR1 and CDR2 sequences are PRHDT and FYEKMQ (reference sequence). This CDR3 region has 12 residues. V was trimmed by 4 bases and J by 4 bases, leaving 7 bases between them. The CDR3: CASSSTPTEAFF. Written as DNA, the CDR3 is TGTGCCAGCAGCTCAACCCCCACTGAAGCTTTCTTT.